This TCR beta chain is drawn from a study of cytomegalovirus exposure and HLA in healthy donors. Study findings and constraints: As confirmed in vitro, a few CMV-associated chains were specific for CMV antigens.

In the PCR, 60 Vbeta and 13 Jbeta primers were used. Measured with immunoSEQ multiplex PCR; TCRdb has only the in-frame clones, and not every one. The data show nearly 95,000 clones, roughly 79% seen once. A word on this clone: The antigen remains unidentified.

Specimen: PBMCs. The clonotype comes from a middle-aged woman in good health and CMV-seronegative.

This CDR3 reads CASSVARGTEAFF. CDR3 DNA sequence: TGTGCCAGCAGCGTAGCTAGGGGAACTGAAGCTTTCTTT. The gene calls are TRBV9 and TRBJ1-1; D possibly corresponds to TRBD1 (5 bases). CDR1 SGDLS and CDR2 YYNGEE come from the germline V gene. Trimming removed 0 bases at V and 5 bases at J, with 8 bases between. The CDR3 extends over 13 amino acids.